Below, 6 T cell receptor beta chains from the same sample are listed, as sequenced in a study of OX40 agonist ivuxolimab in advanced cancers. Assay: immunoSEQ multiplex PCR; the TCRdb copy retains only in-frame clones and omits some. The data contain about 7,700 clones, 60% to 85% of them singletons. This material consisted of CD4+ or CD8+ T cells sorted from blood, taken in a trial of the OX40 agonist ivuxolimab. These receptors all stem from an adult with an advanced solid tumor such as melanoma, head and neck, liver or kidney cancer.

This chain uses TRBV27 with TRBJ2-7; no definite D call. The CDR3 loop spans 14 amino acids. V was clipped by 6 bases and J by 1 base, with 13 bases between them. Germline V gives CDR1 MNHEY, CDR2 SMNVEV (reference sequence). Written as DNA, the CDR3 is TGTGCCAGCAGCTCGGGCCCAGGTTCCTACGAGCAGTACTTC. Protein product: CASSSGPGSYEQYF.

The chain uses TRBV7-9 and TRBJ1-4; D is unclear. The CDR3 length is 16 residues. The germline V gene has CDR1 SEHNR and CDR2 FQNEAQ (reference sequence). Between the trimmed V and J ends, which lost 4 bases and 0 bases, there was a span of 12 bases. Here the CDR3 DNA reads TGTGCCAGCAGCTCGGAACTGTTTCCAACTAATGAAAAACTGTTTTTT. This gives the protein CASSSELFPTNEKLFF.

This clone is categorized as medium-sized (0.01 to 0.1%). The chain recombines TRBV2 with TRBJ2-5; D is ambiguous. This CDR3 contains 13 residues. V was cut by 8 bases and J by 5 bases, with 15 bases left in between. CDR1 is SNHLY and CDR2 is FYNNEI in the germline V gene. Here the CDR3 reads CASGVTSWETQYF. The CDR3 DNA reads TGTGCCAGCGGGGTGACATCATGGGAGACCCAGTACTTC.

V and J are TRBV19 and TRBJ2-4, with D perhaps matching TRBD1 or TRBD2 (5 bases each). V shed 5 bases and J shed 2 bases, with 13 bases lying between them. The germline gives CDR1 LNHDA, CDR2 SQIVND (reference sequence). This CDR3 is 15 amino acids long. The CDR3 DNA sequence: TGTGCCAGTAGTCCCTTCCGGGGACCCAAAAACATTCAGTACTTC. It encodes CASSPFRGPKNIQYF.

A note on this clone: Sequence at one end of the junction differs from germline and may be a read error. The CDR3 sequence: CASSQDWQGAYEQYF. CDR3 coding DNA: TGCGCCAGCAGCCAAGATTGGCAGGGGGCCTACGAGCAGTACTTC. The rearrangement joins TRBV7-9 to TRBJ2-7, with TRBD1 identical over 7 bases. Germline CDR1 is SEHNR and CDR2 is FQNEAQ (reference sequence). This CDR3 is 15 amino acids long.

The V call is TRBV19, the J call TRBJ2-5; D may be TRBD1 (5 bases). This CDR3 comprises 14 residues. Trimming stripped 0 bases from V and 9 bases from J, with 14 bases between. Germline CDR1 and CDR2: LNHDA and SQIVND (reference sequence). CDR3 sequence: CASSIEAGPGAQYF. For the CDR3, the DNA is TGTGCCAGTAGTATAGAAGCAGGGCCTGGGGCCCAGTACTTC.